These 15 T cell receptor beta chains were sequenced from one sample in a study of T cell clonality in common variable immunodeficiency. Clones were read by immunoSEQ multiplex PCR, and TCRdb kept only the in-frame ones, dropping some. Found here are roughly 28,000 clones, no singletons; the ten largest cover around an eighth. Sequenced: peripheral blood mononuclear cells. The receptors come from a person aged 18 to 75 in good health.

This clone was observed many times. The DNA read from the CDR3 is TGTGCCAGTAGTATAGTCGGGGTCGGGGGAGAGACC. Translation: CASSIVGVGGET. The full CDR3 is CASSIVGVGGETQYF. The chain is built from TRBV19 and TRBJ2-5; tentatively, D is TRBD2 (6 bases). The sequenced fragment ends 3 residues before the CDR3 boundary, so the rest is inferred from the germline J gene. The CDR3 spans 15 residues. The germline V gene encodes CDR1 LNHDA and CDR2 SQIVND (reference sequence). V was pared by 1 base and J by 4 bases, with 13 bases between.

This clone has ten or more counts. The read halts 3 residues ahead of the CDR3 end, with the missing end drawn from the germline J gene. The gene calls are TRBV29-1 and TRBJ1-1; D is unresolved. The CDR3 length is 14 residues. Germline V gene lookup returns CDR1 SQVTM and CDR2 ANQGSEA. V lost 7 bases and J lost 4, with 19 bases in between. The sequenced part of the CDR3 DNA is TGCAGCGCTAATACGGGGTCTTTGGCCACTGAA. Translated: CSANTGSLATE. The CDR3, in full, reads CSANTGSLATEAFF. The variable domain in full, completed from reference TRBV29-1 and TRBJ1-1, reads SAVISQKPSRDICQRGTSLTIQCQVDSQVTMMFWYRQQPGQSLTLIATANQGSEATYESGFVIDKFPISRPNLTFSTLTVSNMSPEDSSIYLCSANTGSLATEAFFGQGTRLTVV.

The sample holds many counts of this clone. The read halts 3 residues ahead of the CDR3 end, with the missing end drawn from the germline J gene. The V gene is TRBV6-1, the J gene TRBJ2-1; unclear D gene. V was cut by 1 base and J by 2 bases, with 9 bases left in between. The germline CDR1 and CDR2 sequences are MNHNS and SASEGT. This CDR3 contains 15 residues. CDR3 bases read: TGTGCCAGCAGTGAAGTCAGCCTAGCCTACAATGAG. This encodes CASSEVSLAYNE. The full CDR3 sequence reads CASSEVSLAYNEQFF.

This clone was detected ten times or more. Read coverage stops 3 residues before the CDR3 terminus; the germline J gene supplies the remainder. The chain employs TRBV7-6 and TRBJ2-1; 7 positions match TRBD1. J gave up 8 bases and V 7 bases, and 14 bases lay outside the gene matches. The CDR3 runs 15 residues. Germline assignment: CDR1 SGHVS and CDR2 FNYEAQ. CDR3 residues: CASTQNHRGSDEQFF. Partial CDR3 DNA: TGTGCCAGCACTCAGAACCACAGGGGTAGCGATGAG.

This clone is classed as medium-sized. The CDR3: CASSDSSSLNEQFF. The sequenced part of the CDR3 DNA is TGTGCCAGCAGTGACTCTAGCTCCCTCAATGAG. The chain couples TRBV6-4 to TRBJ2-1, with D unresolved. The read stops 3 residues short of the end of the CDR3; the missing end is completed from the germline J gene. Trimming removed 0 bases from V and 6 bases from J, with 9 bases in between. The CDR3 contains 14 residues. Looked up from germline, CDR1 is MRHNA and CDR2 is SNTAGT.

This clone was recorded many times. The covered CDR3 bases are TGTGCCAGCAGCCCCCAGACTAGGGCCTACGAG. As protein: CASSPQTRAYE. The CDR3 as a whole reads CASSPQTRAYEQYF. The rearrangement joins TRBV13 to TRBJ2-7; maybe TRBD2 (6 bases). The read comes to an end 3 residues before the CDR3 does, leaving the germline J gene to fill in the end. With 5 bases removed from V and 2 bases from J, the gap between germline ends came to 13 bases. The CDR3 is made up of 14 amino acids. Germline assignment: CDR1 PRHDT and CDR2 FYEKMQ (reference sequence).

This clone has a count of ten or more. Coverage ceases 3 residues before the CDR3 finishes, and the germline J gene fills in the end. The V and J genes are TRBV19 and TRBJ2-1; 10 bases align to TRBD2. Looked up from germline, CDR1 is LNHDA and CDR2 is SQIVND (reference sequence). This CDR3 has 14 amino acids. Trimming took 9 bases from V and 7 from J; bases not matched to a gene: 9. The covered CDR3 bases are TGTGCCAGCTTGGAGCGGGGGGGACGGAATGAG. It codes for CASLERGGRNE. The entire CDR3 protein is CASLERGGRNEQFF.

Note on this clone: A read error is possible here, since a much larger clone lies one base away. From the germline J gene comes the end of the CDR3, since the read stops 3 residues before it. The chain employs TRBV30 and TRBJ2-3, with D unresolved. CDR1 and CDR2 (germline): GTSNPN, SVGIG (reference sequence). The CDR3 covers 15 residues. The sequenced part of the CDR3 DNA is TGTGCCTGGAGTCCACAGATTAAGGGCAATCAGCCG. Amino acid sequence: CAWSPQIKGNQP. The full CDR3 is CAWSPQIKGNQPQYF.

This clone came up a few times. The CDR3 end lies 3 residues beyond the end of the read and is filled in from the germline J gene. The chain uses TRBV20-1 and TRBJ2-7; 7 positions agree with TRBD1. After removal of 0 bases from V and 0 bases from J, the junction contained 11 bases not matched to a gene. The V gene's germline CDR1 is DFQATT and CDR2 SNEGSKA (reference sequence). The CDR3 has 17 amino acids. The sequenced CDR3 bases are TGCAGTGCTAGAGATGCCTCCAGACAGGGTGGCTCCTACGAG. Translated: CSARDASRQGGSYE. The whole CDR3 sequence is CSARDASRQGGSYEQYF.

This clone was recorded many times. The CDR3 is cut off 3 residues early in the read; its end comes from the germline J gene. The chain recombines TRBV6-2 or TRBV6-3 with TRBJ1-5; TRBD1 might be the D (5 bases). Germline assignment: CDR1 MNHEY and CDR2 SVGEGT. The germline V and J ends were trimmed by 5 bases and 0 bases, with 14 bases remaining between them. The CDR3 has 16 residues. The CDR3 protein is CASSPRTPGSNQPQHF. The CDR3 bases that were read are TGTGCCAGCAGTCCTAGGACACCTGGTAGCAATCAGCCC.

This clone was seen ten or more times. The CDR3 goes on 3 residues after the read ends, and that part is filled in from the germline J gene. This chain links TRBV20-1 with TRBJ2-7, with D perhaps TRBD1 (5 bases). The germline V and J ends were trimmed by 5 bases and 2 bases, with 13 bases remaining between them. The CDR3 extends over 13 amino acids. The germline CDR1 and CDR2 sequences are DFQATT and SNEGSKA (reference sequence). The CDR3 is CSARGDSTYEQYF. The covered CDR3 bases are TGCAGTGCTCGCGGAGACAGTACCTACGAG.

This clone was seen repeatedly, ten times or more. Read coverage stops 3 residues before the CDR3 terminus; the germline J gene supplies the remainder. This CDR3 is also generated by other DNA sequences in the sample. The genes are TRBV5-1 and TRBJ2-7; 10 nucleotides match TRBD1. The CDR3 extends over 14 amino acids. Looked up from germline, CDR1 is SGHRS and CDR2 is YFSETQ. The V and J ends lost 3 bases and 2 bases, in that order; junction bases with no gene match: 2. The CDR3 bases that were read are TGCGCCAGCAGCTCCGGGACAGGGGCCTACGAG. Its translation: CASSSGTGAYE. The whole CDR3 is CASSSGTGAYEQYF.

This clone was observed at least ten times. The read falls 3 residues short of the CDR3 end, and the missing part is taken from the germline J gene. The rearrangement uses TRBV5-1 and TRBJ1-6; unclear D gene. The V gene lost 0 bases and the J gene lost 5 bases, with 12 bases spanning the gap. The length of the CDR3 is 16 residues. Germline CDR1 SGHRS, CDR2 YFSETQ. CDR3 DNA, as far as it was read: TGCGCCAGCAGCTTGGCCATGAAACTCGATAATTCACCC. This sequence encodes CASSLAMKLDNSP. The whole CDR3 is CASSLAMKLDNSPLHF.

The sample holds many counts of this clone. The CDR3 end is not reached by the read, which stops 3 residues before it; the germline J gene fills it in. The chain couples TRBV5-8 to TRBJ2-6, with D uncertain. The CDR3 totals 15 residues. Germline CDR1 reads SGHTS; CDR2 reads YDEGEE. V lost 1 base to trimming and J lost 0 bases, with 5 bases between them. The CDR3 reads CASSLRSSGANVLTF. The part of the CDR3 DNA that was read is TGTGCCAGCAGCTTGCGTAGCTCTGGGGCCAACGTC.

This clone was seen only a few times. The sequenced fragment ends 3 residues before the CDR3 boundary, so the rest is inferred from the germline J gene. The rearrangement links TRBV5-7 to TRBJ2-7; TRBD1 matches at 8 bases. TRBV5-7 carries the ORF label, with uncertain function. This CDR3 region has 13 residues. Losses at the gene ends were 6 bases for V and 5 bases for J; bases not matched to a gene: 7. CDR3 DNA (partial): TGTGCCAGCAAAACGACAGGGGTCCACGAG. Translation: CASKTTGVHE. The entire CDR3 protein is CASKTTGVHEQYF.